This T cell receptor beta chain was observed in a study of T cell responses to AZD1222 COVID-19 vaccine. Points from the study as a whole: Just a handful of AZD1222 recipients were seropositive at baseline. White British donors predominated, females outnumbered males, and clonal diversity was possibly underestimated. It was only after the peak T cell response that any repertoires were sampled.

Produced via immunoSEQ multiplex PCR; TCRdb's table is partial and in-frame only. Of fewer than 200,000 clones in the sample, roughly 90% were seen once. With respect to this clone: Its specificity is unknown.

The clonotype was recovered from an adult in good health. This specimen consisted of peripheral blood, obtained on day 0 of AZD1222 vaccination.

The CDR3 sequence: CASSWGGEQYF. As DNA, the CDR3 is TGTGCCAGCAGCTGGGGGGGCGAGCAGTACTTC. The chain has TRBV11-2 and TRBJ2-7; 7 nucleotides line up with TRBD2. The germline CDR1 and CDR2 sequences are SGHAT and FQNNGV. Trimming at V came to 4 bases and at J to 6 bases, leaving 0 bases not matched to a gene. CDR3 length: 11 residues.